These 30 T cell receptor beta chains were all obtained from the same sample, sequenced in a study of multiple sclerosis patients with progressive multifocal leukoencephalopathy. Using immunoSEQ multiplex PCR, the repertoire was profiled, and TCRdb retains in-frame clones only, with some absent. The sample lists about 28,000 clones; approximately 90% were seen once. Stated time point: before natalizumab initiation. Source material: PBMCs. Every receptor here comes from a human donor with multiple sclerosis.

Turning to this clone: Its ends do not fully match the called genes, so a read error is possible. In the same sample, other DNA sequences code for this CDR3. The chain couples TRBV5-4 to TRBJ2-3; D may be TRBD1 (5 bases). CDR1 and CDR2 from the germline V gene are SGHNT and YYREEE (reference sequence). This CDR3 has 15 amino acids. The CDR3 nucleotides read TGCGCCAGCAGCTTGCTCGGACAAGGCACAGATACGCAGTATTTT. The encoded protein is CASSLLGQGTDTQYF.

The V and J genes are TRBV6-1 and TRBJ2-7; D is perhaps TRBD1 (7 bases). This CDR3 is 13 amino acids long. CDR1 MNHNS and CDR2 SASEGT come from the germline V gene. Trimming shortened V by 6 bases and J by 1 base, and 10 bases separated the two germline ends. The CDR3 DNA sequence: TGTGCCAGCAGCGCGGGACAGTCCTACGAGCAGTACTTC. The encoded protein is CASSAGQSYEQYF.

This clone has just a few counts. The chain links TRBV6-5 to TRBJ2-3; 10 nucleotides agree with TRBD2. With V trimmed by 4 bases and J by 3 bases, 1 base remained unmatched. The CDR3 has 14 residues. The germline gives CDR1 MNHEY, CDR2 SVGAGI. The CDR3 reads CASSLAGGTDTQYF. In DNA, the CDR3 is TGTGCCAGCAGTTTAGCGGGAGGAACAGATACGCAGTATTTT.

The chain combines TRBV4-3 with TRBJ2-3; 11 bases line up with TRBD2. The CDR3 loop spans 16 amino acids. The junction had 10 bases not matched to a gene; V was cut back by 4 bases and J by 7 bases. Germline loops: CDR1 LGHNA, CDR2 YSLEER. The CDR3 nucleotides read TGCGCCAGCAGCCCCGGGTCTAGCGGGGGGCGGTATACGCAGTATTTT. It specifies CASSPGSSGGRYTQYF.

The chain uses TRBV7-2 and TRBJ2-1; 12 bases are shared with TRBD1. V shed 1 base, J shed 12 bases, and the junction held 10 bases outside the gene matches. This CDR3 has 16 residues. CDR1 and CDR2 (germline): SGHTA, FQGNSA. In nucleotides, the CDR3 is TGTGCCAGCAGCTTAGGGGTTGGGACAGGGGGCCCATGGCAGTTCTTC. The encoded protein is CASSLGVGTGGPWQFF.

Comment on this clone: Other nucleotide sequences in the sample specify the same CDR3. The chain employs TRBV6-4 and TRBJ2-3; TRBD2 aligns across 8 bases. CDR1 is MRHNA and CDR2 is SNTAGT in the germline V gene. The trim removed 0 bases at V and 4 bases at J, leaving 3 bases unmatched. The CDR3 sequence is 15 residues long. CDR3: CASSDSAGGADTQYF. Here the CDR3 DNA reads TGTGCCAGCAGTGACTCGGCGGGGGGCGCAGATACGCAGTATTTT.

This clone came up once. The gene calls are TRBV28 and TRBJ2-7; TRBD1 aligns across 7 bases. This CDR3 contains 15 residues. V lost 10 bases and J lost 0; bases outside the gene matches: 12. CDR1 and CDR2 from the germline V gene are MDHEN and SYDVKM. In nucleotides, the CDR3 is TGTGCCACCTCGCCCCCGGGACAGTTCTCCTACGAGCAGTACTTC. It yields the protein CATSPPGQFSYEQYF. Full variable domain (missing parts from reference TRBV28 and TRBJ2-7): DVKVTQSSRYLVKRTGEKVFLECVQDMDHENMFWYRQDPGLGLRLIYFSYDVKMKEKGDIPEGYSVSREKKERFSLILESASTNQTSMYLCATSPPGQFSYEQYFGPGTRLTVT.

CDR3 sequence (DNA): TGTGCCAGCTCACAGGGGTATAACTATGGCTACACCTTC. This sequence encodes CASSQGYNYGYTF. This sequence joins TRBV18 and TRBJ1-2; D may be TRBD1 (5 bases). Trimming cost V 4 bases and J 1 base, with 7 bases left between them. The CDR3 has 13 amino acids. Germline lookup yields CDR1 KGHSH and CDR2 LQKENI.

The chain joins TRBV5-5 to TRBJ1-2; 9 nucleotides align to TRBD1. The trim removed 1 base at V and 5 bases at J, leaving 9 bases unmatched. There are 16 residues in the CDR3. The germline gives CDR1 SGHKS, CDR2 YYEKEE (reference sequence). The CDR3 loop reads CASSLSGQGFLYGYTF. CDR3 coding DNA: TGTGCCAGCAGCTTGAGTGGACAGGGGTTTTTGTATGGCTACACCTTC.

The V and J genes are TRBV7-2 and TRBJ1-2; a weak D match, TRBD1 (5 bases). The CDR3 loop spans 12 amino acids. V dropped 5 bases and J dropped 7 bases, with 11 bases sitting between them. The germline gives CDR1 SGHTA, CDR2 FQGNSA. The CDR3 region is CASSPPGIGYTF. The CDR3 DNA is TGTGCCAGCAGCCCCCCAGGGATTGGCTACACCTTC.

J is TRBJ2-3 and V is TRBV6-1; tentatively, D is TRBD2 (6 bases). The ends were cut back, 1 base at V and 3 bases at J, with 14 bases in the middle. CDR1 MNHNS and CDR2 SASEGT come from the germline V gene. The CDR3 totals 16 residues. The CDR3 nucleotides are TGTGCCAGCAGTGAAGGCGGGATTGGGGGGACAGATACGCAGTATTTT. This encodes CASSEGGIGGTDTQYF.

This chain uses TRBV5-4 with TRBJ2-7; possible D gene TRBD2, 6 bases. Trimming cost V 4 bases and J 3 bases, with 20 bases left between them. Germline V gene sequence: CDR1 SGHNT, CDR2 YYREEE (reference sequence). The CDR3 is made up of 16 amino acids. The CDR3, as DNA: TGTGCCAGCAGCGCACTACTCGGCGGGGCCAGCTACGAGCAGTACTTC. It specifies CASSALLGGASYEQYF.

This chain joins TRBV5-6 and TRBJ2-2, with D perhaps TRBD2 (6 bases). Germline CDR1 and CDR2: SGHDT and YYEEEE. The CDR3 has 16 residues. Trimming cost V 4 bases and J 0 bases, with 13 bases left between them. The CDR3 here is CASSGGSRANTGELFF. CDR3 in DNA: TGTGCCAGCAGCGGAGGGAGCCGGGCGAACACCGGGGAGCTGTTTTTT.

The V and J genes are TRBV9 and TRBJ2-1; 9 bases agree with TRBD1. Germline CDR1 is SGDLS and CDR2 is YYNGEE. The V gene end was trimmed by 0 bases and the J gene end by 4 bases; junction bases not matched to a gene: 2. The CDR3 runs 15 residues. The CDR3 DNA reads TGTGCCAGCAGCGTAGTCGGGACAGGGTACAATGAGCAGTTCTTC. Translated, it gives CASSVVGTGYNEQFF.

J is TRBJ2-1 and V is TRBV6-5; D possibly corresponds to TRBD1 (6 bases). The germline V gene encodes CDR1 MNHEY and CDR2 SVGAGI. V gave up 7 bases and J gave up 4 bases, with 14 bases separating them. This CDR3 comprises 14 residues. The CDR3 region is CASNEGDRYNEQFF. DNA for the CDR3: TGTGCCAGCAACGAGGGGGATCGATACAATGAGCAGTTCTTC.

With respect to this clone: The sample contains more than one DNA sequence encoding this CDR3. This sequence joins TRBV5-4 and TRBJ2-5; 7 bases line up with TRBD2. There are 15 residues in the CDR3. Trimming cost V 5 bases and J 2 bases; bases outside gene matches: 9. Germline V lookup: CDR1 SGHNT, CDR2 YYREEE (reference sequence). This CDR3 reads CASRRGGGGQETQYF. CDR3 DNA sequence: TGTGCCAGCAGGCGCGGGGGTGGTGGGCAAGAGACCCAGTACTTC.

The chain links TRBV27 to TRBJ1-5; 7 positions match TRBD1. V was pared by 7 bases and J by 0 bases, with 18 bases of the junction left unmatched. The CDR3 is 19 residues long. Per the germline V gene, CDR1 is MNHEY and CDR2 is SMNVEV (reference sequence). The CDR3 DNA reads TGTGCCAGCATCCTAATTCCGGGACAGCGATTTTATAGCAATCAGCCCCAGCATTTT. Encoded protein: CASILIPGQRFYSNQPQHF.

This clone was picked up one time. The chain carries TRBV5-5 and TRBJ1-2; D is uncertain. Trimming stripped 5 bases from V and 7 bases from J, with 12 bases between. Germline CDR1 and CDR2: SGHKS and YYEKEE (reference sequence). The CDR3 spans 12 residues. CDR3 loop: CASSSELGGYTF. CDR3 in DNA: TGTGCCAGCAGTTCGGAGCTGGGTGGCTACACCTTC.

The chain employs TRBV2 and TRBJ1-5; D gene ambiguous. The ends were cut back, 8 bases at V and 2 bases at J, with 7 bases in the middle. The CDR3 covers 12 residues. Per germline, CDR1 SNHLY and CDR2 FYNNEI. CDR3 in amino acids: CASGSGNQPQHF. The DNA of the CDR3 is TGTGCCAGCGGCAGCGGCAATCAGCCCCAGCATTTT.

This clone was found once. This chain uses TRBV19 with TRBJ1-2; TRBD1 might be the D (6 bases). The CDR3 is 13 amino acids. Trimming left V 6 bases short and J 4 bases short, with 12 bases between. Germline CDR1 is LNHDA and CDR2 is SQIVND (reference sequence). The DNA for the CDR3 is TGTGCCAGTAGCCTCACAGGGCCCTATGGCTACACCTTC. Protein product: CASSLTGPYGYTF.

This clone was seen more than once but under ten times. The chain combines TRBV28 with TRBJ2-7; 9 nucleotides agree with TRBD2. Germline-derived CDR1 and CDR2 are MDHEN and SYDVKM. This CDR3 is 13 amino acids long. Unmatched junction bases numbered 5, after V lost 5 bases and J lost 6 bases. DNA for the CDR3: TGTGCCAGCAGTCAGAGGCGGGGGGGCGAGCAGTACTTC. It codes for CASSQRRGGEQYF. Full variable domain (outside the CDR3, taken from reference TRBV28 and TRBJ2-7): DVKVTQSSRYLVKRTGEKVFLECVQDMDHENMFWYRQDPGLGLRLIYFSYDVKMKEKGDIPEGYSVSREKKERFSLILESASTNQTSMYLCASSQRRGGEQYFGPGTRLTVT.

The chain uses TRBV7-8 and TRBJ1-4; possibly TRBD1 for D (5 bases). The CDR3 runs 15 residues. Germline loops: CDR1 SGHVS, CDR2 FQNEAQ. V was pared by 5 bases and J by 4 bases, with 14 bases between. The CDR3 sequence: CASSPPTDRNEKLFF. The CDR3 DNA reads as TGTGCCAGCAGCCCGCCGACAGATCGTAATGAAAAACTGTTTTTT. The variable domain in full, with the rest retrieved from reference TRBV7-8 and TRBJ1-4, is GAGVSQSPRYKVAKRGQDVALRCDPISGHVSLFWYQQALGQGPEFLTYFQNEAQLDKSGLPSDRFFAERPEGSVSTLKIQRTQQEDSAVYLCASSPPTDRNEKLFFGSGTQLSVL.

The J gene is TRBJ2-6, the V gene TRBV6-1, with unresolved D. The CDR3 is made up of 15 amino acids. Germline V gene sequence: CDR1 MNHNS, CDR2 SASEGT. Between the trimmed V and J ends, which lost 1 base and 0 bases, there was a span of 4 bases. The CDR3 DNA reads TGTGCCAGCAGTGAAGGGGGCTCTGGGGCCAACGTCCTGACTTTC. Translated: CASSEGGSGANVLTF.

This chain uses TRBV19 with TRBJ2-2; D may be TRBD1 (5 bases). Germline CDR1 and CDR2: LNHDA and SQIVND (reference sequence). V was clipped by 7 bases and J by 3 bases, with 15 bases between them. The CDR3 loop spans 15 amino acids. DNA for the CDR3: TGTGCCAGTATTTCCACCCAAGGGGACACCGGGGAGCTGTTTTTT. Translating gives CASISTQGDTGELFF.

The chain combines TRBV6-6 with TRBJ1-2; D is ambiguous. Germline V gene sequence: CDR1 MNHNY, CDR2 SVGAGI (reference sequence). The germline V and J ends were trimmed by 6 bases and 1 base, with 12 bases remaining between them. This CDR3 spans 14 amino acids. The CDR3: CASSSTGLNYGYTF. Written as DNA, the CDR3 is TGTGCCAGCAGCTCGACCGGACTTAACTATGGCTACACCTTC.

This chain joins TRBV27 and TRBJ1-2; D is unclear. V lost 6 bases, J lost 4 bases, and 15 bases lay in between. Germline V lookup: CDR1 MNHEY, CDR2 SMNVEV (reference sequence). The CDR3 loop spans 14 amino acids. CDR3 in amino acids: CASSHAGAGYGYTF. The DNA of the CDR3 is TGTGCCAGCAGCCACGCGGGAGCCGGCTATGGCTACACCTTC.

The chain links TRBV4-1 to TRBJ2-7; D may be TRBD2 (7 bases). In germline, CDR1 is MGHRA, CDR2 YSYEKL. The CDR3 consists of 16 residues. Deletions cut 0 bases from V and 3 bases from J, with 15 bases between. The CDR3 coding sequence is TGCGCCAGCAGCCAAGAGGGGGGGCGAGGGAGCTACGAGCAGTACTTC. Protein: CASSQEGGRGSYEQYF.

This chain links TRBV10-3 with TRBJ1-6; 8 positions agree with TRBD1. CDR1 and CDR2 from the germline V gene are ENHRY and SYGVKD. CDR3 length: 18 residues. Losses at the gene ends were 0 bases for V and 9 bases for J; bases not matched to a gene: 13. The DNA of the CDR3 is TGTGCCATCAGTGAGTCGGACAGGGCGCAAGGAGTAGGTTCACCCCTCCACTTT. It translates to CAISESDRAQGVGSPLHF.

The V call is TRBV30, the J call TRBJ1-1; a possible D gene is TRBD1 (6 bases). Germline-derived CDR1 and CDR2 are GTSNPN and SVGIG (reference sequence). Deletions cut 4 bases from V and 7 bases from J, with 19 bases between. The CDR3 has 14 amino acids. The CDR3 bases are TGTGCCTGGACCCGGCCCGGGGGGCGCGGTGAAGCTTTCTTT. This encodes CAWTRPGGRGEAFF.

The chain uses TRBV9 and TRBJ2-5; no clear D gene. CDR3 size: 11 residues. Per germline, CDR1 SGDLS and CDR2 YYNGEE. Between the trimmed V and J ends, which lost 3 bases and 5 bases, there was a span of 5 bases. CDR3 sequence (DNA): TGTGCCAGCAGCGCCGGTGAGACCCAGTACTTC. This gives the protein CASSAGETQYF.